Below, 24 T cell receptor beta chains from the same sample are listed, as sequenced in a study of CD8 T cells in ankylosing spondylitis. Study observations and caveats: Ankylosing spondylitis blood appeared to be characterized by a TCR beta motif of under ten highly homologous variants.

One entry per CDR3 protein, called by TCRdb with MiXCR from the 5' RACE reads. The sample contains about 440,000 distinct CDR3 sequences, approximately 17% of which appear only once. These TCRs' antigens remain unknown. The source material was blood, either unsorted or a sorted T cell fraction (not recorded which). These receptors came from a male donor with ankylosing spondylitis.

The rearrangement uses TRBV11-3 and TRBJ1-5; D is possibly TRBD1 (5 bases). CDR1 and CDR2 (germline): SGHNT, YENEEA. This CDR3 has 14 residues. V lost 1 base and J 4 bases, leaving 8 bases between the germline ends. In DNA, the CDR3 is TGTGCCAGCAGCTTAGCCGGGGCAAATCAGCCCCAGCATTTT. Protein sequence: CASSLAGANQPQHF.

V and J are TRBV13 and TRBJ1-1; D not certain. V dropped 1 base and J dropped 4 bases, with 10 bases sitting between them. This CDR3 contains 14 residues. CDR1 and CDR2 from the germline V gene are PRHDT and FYEKMQ (reference sequence). The CDR3, as DNA: TGTGCCAGCAGCTTAGATCACGGGAGCACTGAAGCTTTCTTT. Protein sequence: CASSLDHGSTEAFF.

The chain recombines TRBV20-1 with TRBJ2-3, with 8 bases identical to TRBD2. Per the germline V gene, CDR1 is DFQATT and CDR2 is SNEGSKA (reference sequence). The CDR3 extends over 17 amino acids. Unmatched junction bases numbered 17, after V lost 6 bases and J lost 3 bases. For the CDR3, the DNA is TGCAGTGCCCGTGGGACAACGGGAGGGTTGGTGACAGATACGCAGTATTTT. This gives the protein CSARGTTGGLVTDTQYF.

This clonotype was detected only a few times. The V call is TRBV20-1, the J call TRBJ2-2; D unclear. Germline V lookup: CDR1 DFQATT, CDR2 SNEGSKA (reference sequence). The CDR3 contains 15 residues. The ends were cut back, 6 bases at V and 0 bases at J, with 14 bases in the middle. The CDR3 DNA follows: TGCAGTGCCTTCCCCCGGGCTGCGAACACCGGGGAGCTGTTTTTT. Amino acids: CSAFPRAANTGELFF.

This clonotype was picked up a small number of times. J is TRBJ1-1 and V is TRBV11-1, with D perhaps matching TRBD1 (5 bases). With 2 bases removed from V and 10 bases from J, the gap between germline ends came to 14 bases. This CDR3 has 13 amino acids. Germline V CDR1 and CDR2: SGHAT, FQDESV (reference sequence). The CDR3 DNA sequence: TGTGCCAGCAGCTTAAACTCCGGGACTCCAGCTTTCTTT. Its protein product is CASSLNSGTPAFF.

This clonotype appeared once. The CDR3 loop reads CASSPGQGWTEAFF. The CDR3 region has the DNA TGTGCCAGCAGCCCCGGGCAGGGATGGACTGAAGCTTTCTTT. The rearrangement joins TRBV7-9 to TRBJ1-1, with D possibly TRBD1 on 5 matching bases. This CDR3 has 14 residues. The ends were cut back, 5 bases at V and 5 bases at J, with 15 bases in the middle. The V gene's germline CDR1 is SEHNR and CDR2 FQNEAQ (reference sequence).

This rearrangement joins TRBV28 to TRBJ1-6, with no clear D. The germline V gene has CDR1 MDHEN and CDR2 SYDVKM. This CDR3 spans 12 amino acids. The ends were cut back, 9 bases at V and 8 bases at J, with 11 bases in the middle. Here the CDR3 reads CASRLVDSPLHF. The CDR3 nucleotides read TGTGCCAGTCGACTTGTGGATTCACCCCTCCACTTT.

This CDR3 reads CASSPPTVSGNTIYF. The CDR3 DNA reads TGTGCCAGCTCACCCCCGACAGTCTCTGGAAACACCATATATTTT. This chain uses TRBV18 with TRBJ1-3, with D tentatively TRBD1 (5 bases). This CDR3 spans 15 amino acids. Trimming stripped 3 bases from V and 0 bases from J, with 9 bases between. The germline CDR1 and CDR2 sequences are KGHSH and LQKENI.

This clonotype was observed a few times. This rearrangement joins TRBV29-1 to TRBJ2-1; 9 nucleotides agree with TRBD1. The CDR3 is 14 amino acids. After removal of 4 bases from V and 5 bases from J, the junction contained 6 bases not matched to a gene. Germline V gene lookup returns CDR1 SQVTM and CDR2 ANQGSEA. CDR3 sequence: CSVAQGARNNEQFF. CDR3 coding DNA: TGCAGCGTTGCACAGGGGGCGCGAAACAATGAGCAGTTCTTC.

The chain employs TRBV20-1 and TRBJ2-7; no reliable D call. The germline V and J ends were trimmed by 0 bases and 2 bases, with 11 bases remaining between them. The germline gives CDR1 DFQATT, CDR2 SNEGSKA (reference sequence). This CDR3 region has 14 residues. The CDR3 coding sequence is TGCAGTGCTAGAGATTCCCACAGTGCCTACGAGCAGTACTTC. As protein: CSARDSHSAYEQYF.

This clonotype was counted only a few times. The rearrangement uses TRBV6-1 and TRBJ1-2; 8 bases line up with TRBD1. This CDR3 is built from 16 residues. V shed 8 bases, J shed 3 bases, and the junction held 14 bases outside the gene matches. CDR1 is MNHNS and CDR2 is SASEGT in the germline V gene. In DNA form, the CDR3 reads TGTGCCAGCCAGTCCCTAGGGGCAGGGGGCGACTATGGCTACACCTTC. It codes for CASQSLGAGGDYGYTF.

This clonotype has only a few counts. The rearrangement uses TRBV12-3 or TRBV12-4 and TRBJ2-5, with 12 bases that match TRBD2. The CDR3 sequence is 17 residues long. The ends lost 5 bases at V and 3 bases at J; junction bases unmatched: 10. The CDR3 reads CASSPTSGGLGEETQYF. CDR3 DNA: TGTGCCAGCAGTCCGACTAGCGGGGGACTCGGGGAAGAGACCCAGTACTTC.

The chain carries TRBV3-1 and TRBJ2-5; D possibly matches TRBD1 or TRBD2 (5 bases each). V was pared by 4 bases and J by 2 bases, with 14 bases between. Looked up from germline, CDR1 is LGHDT and CDR2 is YNNKEL (reference sequence). The CDR3 covers 15 residues. The CDR3 region has the DNA TGTGCCAGCAGCCGAAAGGGGAGTCCTCAAGAGACCCAGTACTTC. Amino acids: CASSRKGSPQETQYF.

This clonotype came up a few times. The rearrangement uses TRBV20-1 and TRBJ1-5; 7 nucleotides line up with TRBD1. The germline V gene has CDR1 DFQATT and CDR2 SNEGSKA (reference sequence). Trimming removed 6 bases from V and 0 bases from J; junction bases left unmatched: 14. This CDR3 is built from 17 residues. CDR3 sequence reads: CSADRDSSLYSNQPQHF. CDR3 in DNA: TGCAGTGCCGACCGGGACAGCTCCCTTTATAGCAATCAGCCCCAGCATTTT.

This clonotype was seen only a few times. This chain joins TRBV6-1 and TRBJ2-3; the match to TRBD2 covers 7 bases. CDR1 is MNHNS and CDR2 is SASEGT in the germline V gene. J lost 2 bases, V lost 6 bases, and 8 bases had no gene match. The CDR3 consists of 15 residues. This chain's CDR3 is CASSPGTTPTDTQYF. For the CDR3, the DNA is TGTGCCAGCAGCCCCGGGACTACCCCCACAGATACGCAGTATTTT.

This clonotype was seen only a few times. This chain links TRBV7-2 with TRBJ1-1; 8 bases are a match to TRBD1. The CDR3 loop spans 16 amino acids. The ends lost 4 bases at V and 1 base at J; junction bases unmatched: 8. In germline, CDR1 is SGHTA, CDR2 FQGNSA. The CDR3 DNA reads as TGTGCCAGCAGCTACGGACAGGGAAGACCGAACACTGAAGCTTTCTTT. As protein: CASSYGQGRPNTEAFF.

At least ten counts were recorded for this clonotype. The chain employs TRBV12-3 or TRBV12-4 and TRBJ2-6; 11 positions match TRBD1. The CDR3 spans 15 residues. With V trimmed by 7 bases and J by 7 bases, 6 bases remained unmatched. CDR3 in amino acids: CASKPGQGVANVLTF. DNA of the CDR3: TGTGCCAGCAAACCGGGACAGGGGGTTGCCAACGTCCTGACTTTC.

This chain links TRBV4-2 with TRBJ1-2; D uncertain. The V and J ends lost 4 bases and 2 bases respectively, with 17 bases between them. This CDR3 contains 16 residues. Germline-derived CDR1 and CDR2 are LGHNA and YNFKEQ. The CDR3 spells CASSRTNPGGNYGYTF. In nucleotides, the CDR3 is TGTGCCAGCAGCCGAACTAACCCCGGTGGCAACTATGGCTACACCTTC.

The V and J genes are TRBV9 and TRBJ1-2, with 7 bases lining up with TRBD1. This CDR3 region has 14 residues. The trim removed 2 bases at V and 4 bases at J, leaving 5 bases unmatched. CDR1 is SGDLS, CDR2 YYNGEE, per germline. CDR3: CASSVGQSFYGYTF. In DNA, the CDR3 is TGTGCCAGCAGCGTGGGACAGTCCTTCTATGGCTACACCTTC. The full variable domain, completed using reference TRBV9 and TRBJ1-2, is DSGVTQTPKHLITATGQRVTLRCSPRSGDLSVYWYQQSLDQGLQFLIQYYNGEERAKGNILERFSAQQFPDLHSELNLSSLELGDSALYFCASSVGQSFYGYTFGSGTRLTVV.

The chain carries TRBV6-2 or TRBV6-3 and TRBJ1-5, with a tentative D call TRBD1 (6 bases). This CDR3 has 15 residues. The germline gives CDR1 MNHEY, CDR2 SVGEGT. V lost 5 bases and J lost 0, with 11 bases in between. The chain's CDR3 is CASSPTGVSNQPQHF. CDR3 bases: TGTGCCAGCAGTCCGACAGGAGTTAGCAATCAGCCCCAGCATTTT.

The genes are TRBV6-2 or TRBV6-3 and TRBJ2-7; D gene ambiguous. The CDR3 has 12 amino acids. The germline V gene has CDR1 MNHEY and CDR2 SVGEGT. Trimming took off 7 bases at V and 3 bases at J, with 10 bases between the two ends. The CDR3 reads CASNEDGYEQYF. In nucleotides, the CDR3 is TGTGCCAGCAATGAGGACGGCTACGAGCAGTACTTC.

This clonotype was found a few times. The chain combines TRBV12-3 or TRBV12-4 with TRBJ2-7, with TRBD1 identical over 8 bases. This CDR3 comprises 15 residues. V lost 5 bases, J lost 2 bases, and 8 bases stayed unmatched. DNA for the CDR3: TGTGCCAGCAGTAGGTCGGGGACAGGCCCCTACGAGCAGTACTTC. This translates into CASSRSGTGPYEQYF.

This chain links TRBV3-1 with TRBJ2-2; 11 bases are a match to TRBD2. The CDR3 is made up of 17 amino acids. With V trimmed by 2 bases and J by 1 base, 3 bases remained unmatched. Germline values: CDR1 LGHDT, CDR2 YNNKEL (reference sequence). CDR3: CASSQYGTSGNTGELFF. The CDR3 DNA sequence: TGTGCCAGCAGCCAATACGGGACTAGCGGGAACACCGGGGAGCTGTTTTTT.

The sample holds many counts of this clonotype. CDR3 sequence reads: CASRRLAPSNTGELFF. DNA for the CDR3: TGTGCCAGCAGACGACTAGCCCCAAGTAACACCGGGGAGCTGTTTTTT. V gene TRBV12-3 or TRBV12-4 combines with J gene TRBJ2-2, with 7 bases identical to TRBD2. CDR3 length: 16 amino acids. The V and J ends lost 6 bases and 2 bases, in that order; junction bases with no gene match: 9.